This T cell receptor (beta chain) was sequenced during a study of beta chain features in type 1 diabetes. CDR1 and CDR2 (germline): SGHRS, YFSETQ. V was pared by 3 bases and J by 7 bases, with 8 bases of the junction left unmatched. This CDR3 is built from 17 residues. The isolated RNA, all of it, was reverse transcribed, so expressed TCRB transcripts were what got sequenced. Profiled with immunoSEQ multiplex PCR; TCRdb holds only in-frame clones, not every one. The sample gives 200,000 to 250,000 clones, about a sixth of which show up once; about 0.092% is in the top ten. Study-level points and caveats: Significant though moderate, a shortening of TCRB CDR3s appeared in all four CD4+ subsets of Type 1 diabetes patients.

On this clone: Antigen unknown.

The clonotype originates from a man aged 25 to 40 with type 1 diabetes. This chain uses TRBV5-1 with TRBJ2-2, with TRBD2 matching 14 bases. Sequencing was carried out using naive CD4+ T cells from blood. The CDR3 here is CASSSPGLAGAFGELFF. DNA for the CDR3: TGCGCCAGCAGCTCACCGGGACTAGCGGGAGCTTTCGGGGAGCTGTTTTTT. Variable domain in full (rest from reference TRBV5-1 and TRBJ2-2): KAGVTQTPRYLIKTRGQQVTLSCSPISGHRSVSWYQQTPGQGLQFLFEYFSETQRNKGNFPGRFSGRQFSNSRSEMNVSTLELGDSALYLCASSSPGLAGAFGELFFGEGSRLTVL.